This paragraph covers one T cell receptor beta chain sequence. Its antigen specificity is not known. No base quality values were provided; no much bigger clone lies one nucleotide off. Inclusion was restricted to participants for whom at least one PBMC sample before ART initiation and at least two post-ART samples were available. Treatment was received in the United States of America by all participants with HIV. Before DNA extraction, cryopreserved samples of 1-10 million PBMC were thawed and then washed. At the time of the earliest PBMC sample for each participant with HIV, ages ranged from about 23 to 60 years. PBMC samples from each participant spanned 1-4 timepoints before ART initiation and 2-8 timepoints after ART initiation, with a median of 7 samples. For every participant, serial HIV viral load, CD4+ T-cell count, ART history and demographic data were obtained. Using a Qiagen kit on a QIAcube, genomic DNA was extracted from unsorted PBMC, with samples processed in batches of 12.

The immunoSEQ hsTCRB v3.0 assay was used at survey level resolution to sequence the TRB variable region. A depth of roughly 35,000-50,000 T-cell genomes per sample was targeted for TRB sequencing. TRB libraries were pooled and sequenced on an Illumina MiSeq using a v3 150-cycle kit. In the authors' own workflow: Repertoire analysis was run in R within a reproducible Nextflow workflow that covered QC, data transformation and analysis. LymphoSeq2, an R package for exploring AIRR-Seq data, was used to implement custom analyses. A few samples that yielded fewer than 5000 total TRB sequences were excluded, so that approximately 200 HIV repertoires were analyzed. Among the approximately 180 HIV repertoires that were kept, under 60 were collected before ART initiation and about 130 were collected after ART initiation. Each repertoire was downsampled to 5000 TRB nucleotide sequences, and summary statistics were averaged across 100 downsampling iterations. Only TRB sequences with CDR3 regions of at least seven amino acids were retained for analysis. Diversity was assessed using a clonality score derived from Shannon entropy and using the Gini coefficient. In repertoire networks, the top 5000 CDR3 amino acid sequences were linked whenever an edit distance of one separated two sequences. Antigen specificity groups and MHC restriction were predicted for TRB CDR3 amino acid sequences with GLIPH2. To flag known CMV, EBV, HIV or tissue antigen associations, CDR3 amino acid sequences were matched against VDJdb and McPAS-TCR. Pre-ART, post-ART and control groups were compared with Wilcoxon signed-rank tests and Holm-Bonferroni correction. The table comes from immuneACCESS by way of TCRdb, which keeps in-frame sequences with V and J called. Part of the clones is missing from these tables; in studies checked, under half for an unresolved V gene and the rest for unknown reasons. The DNA was the basis for D and trimming; V, J and clone size are from that table. This sample is represented by some 14,000 clones; roughly four fifths of them were singletons. About a sixth of the sample comes from the top ten.

These data are taken from a study of long-term antiretroviral therapy in people with HIV (dated by TCRdb to 2022 to 2024). For the study in its entirety: The earliest samples were collected approximately a decade before the 2015 WHO recommendation for immediate ART, a period when ART was typically delayed until CD4 counts fell. A retrospective serial study tested whether ART initiation and durable HIV suppression were associated with changes in peripheral blood TRB repertoire composition and diversity. A total of under 250 cryopreserved PBMC samples were contributed to the cohort by 30 adults with confirmed HIV infection, with samples collected serially over a mean of approximately six years (range 1-12). Among the 25 to 35 participants with HIV, around 10 were female. No cross-contamination during QIAcube processing turned up in test extractions that ran a monoclonal T-cell line alongside 30 or so polyclonal samples. Results and caveats for the whole study, not just this receptor: Samples dated from the mid-2000s to the late 2010s, and the ART regimens used may be less effective than current ones. Inferences about post-ART repertoire changes are limited because no data were available on ART adherence, viral resistance or therapy changes. Narrower CDR3 length ranges were observed in HIV repertoires than in controls, and an antigen-experienced repertoire with only a slight naive shift after ART was suggested by the network structure. Starting ART was linked to a significant rise in TRB diversity, yet even after long-term ART the diversity remained significantly lower than in transplant donor controls. Unsorted PBMC were profiled instead of sorted CD4+ and CD8+ T cells because pre-ART samples had limited cell numbers. Limited PBMC availability meant only the TCR beta chain was sequenced, without alpha chain pairing. The repertoire was dominated across all time points by expanded TRB clones identified before ART initiation, although this dominance was seen to fluctuate and to decrease in many PLHIV after ART.

V and J lose 3 bases and 7 bases, and a span of 10 bases separates them. CDR1 and CDR2 were assigned from the germline V gene as MGHDK and SYGVNS. The cysteine opens and the phenylalanine closes a CDR3 of 13 amino acids. Only the CDR3 DNA stays, 39 bases, in frame from base 1. The chain links TRBV25-1 with TRBJ1-3, with a weak D call of TRBD1 (5 bases match). The sequence was obtained from a middle-aged man with HIV. This sample comprised unsorted PBMCs, obtained just before starting antiretroviral therapy. CDR3 sequence: CASSDTRANTIYF. The sequenced DNA is TGTGCCAGCAGTGATACCAGGGCCAACACCATATATTTT.